One T cell receptor beta chain is described in this entry. This clonotype has only a few counts. Its antigen has not been determined. Base quality data are lacking; no much larger clone is found one base away. This specimen comes from a study of T-cell memory formation after mild COVID-19 (dated by TCRdb to the early 2020s). Notes on the research overall: TCR sequence clusters from the two donors were found to be largely donor specific. Longitudinal TCRalpha and TCRbeta repertoire sequencing tracked T-cell clones expanding and contracting after mild COVID-19 in a couple of donors. The cohort comprised two young, previously healthy adult volunteers, one female and one male. Study-level results and caveats: Some responding clones were detected in pre-infection memory, suggesting pre-existing cross-reactive memory T cells joined the SARS-CoV-2 response. The study included only a couple of mild cases, and larger cohorts that include severe cases with pre-infection samples were judged to be necessary. Balanced CD4/CD8 phenotypes were observed for clones contracting from day 15 to 85, whereas a bias towards CD4+ was observed for a second wave of clones expanding from day 15 to 37. Contracting CD4+ clones turned up mainly in the CM and EM memory subsets, whereas EMRA was where CD8+ clones were enriched. The second-wave clones that peaked on day 37 were not confirmed to be SARS-CoV-2 specific.

PBMCs were isolated by Ficoll-Paque density gradient centrifugation. Data came from an Illumina NovaSeq 6000. cDNA libraries for TCRalpha and TCRbeta were prepared by 5'RACE using constant-segment primers, with sample barcodes and unique molecular identifiers added. Trizol reagent was used to extract RNA from every sample. Libraries were amplified in two PCR steps, with a second sample barcode and Illumina TruSeq adapters added in the second step. The libraries were sequenced on an Illumina NovaSeq using 2 x 150 bp paired-end reads. In the authors' own workflow: Reads were demultiplexed and collapsed into UMI-guided consensus sequences with migec v1.2.7. With mixcr v2.1.11, UMI consensuses were aligned to TRA and TRB V and J templates and assembled into clonotypes. A clonotype was counted as expanded or contracted only if both edgeR and NoisET called the change significant, with noise models trained on biological replicates. edgeR calls used a false discovery rate-adjusted p below 0.01 and a log2 fold-change threshold of 1. PCA with hierarchical clustering of max-normalized trajectories of the 1000 most abundant clonotypes was used as exploratory dynamics analysis. Each responding clone was given a CD4 or CD8 phenotype based on the CD4+ and CD8+ repertoires, which had been sequenced separately. TCRdb trimmed the raw reads at Q25, called clones with MiXCR and kept productive beta chains. Rows with a matching CDR3 protein are joined into one entry that keeps the most common DNA and genes. The V and J calls reflect TCRdb's pipeline rather than the authors' work. The sample table holds under 85,000 distinct CDR3 sequences, of which over 11% were seen once. The ten largest make up under 35% of the sample.

V is cut back by 2 bases and J by 4 bases, with 8 bases in the junction unmatched. Looking up the germline V gene yields CDR1 MGHRA and CDR2 YSYEKL. Its CDR3 holds 15 amino acids, cysteine through phenylalanine. The entry retains the CDR3 DNA only, 45 bases that are in frame from base 1. Input material: PBMCs or a T cell subset sorted from them (not recorded which). The V and J genes are TRBV4-1 and TRBJ2-7; 7 nucleotides in the junction match TRBD1. The TCR sequence derives from an adult woman who had mild COVID-19 (a few samples of this study predate the infection). The sample titles of this study are shuffled in the database, so cell type and time point are left out; the donor was told from shared clones. CDR3 sequence: CASSQQPGQRYEQYF. The DNA is TGCGCCAGCAGCCAACAACCGGGACAGAGATACGAGCAGTACTTC.